This T cell receptor (beta chain) appears in the sequencing data of a study of blood T cell repertoires in COVID-19. Whole-study context: Sources were T cells, B-cell-depleted T cells, or PBMCs; the material itself was cDNA or gDNA.

Methods used by the authors: Amplification of reference gene primers provided the estimated nucleated cell counts. Some clones are missing from TCRdb's copy, which holds only in-frame ones; the method was immunoSEQ multiplex PCR. V and J calls and clone size come straight from that table; D and trimming were deduced from the DNA. The sample includes 130,000 or so clones, around 88% of them seen just once. This CDR3 contains 15 residues. CDR1 and CDR2 (germline): MDHEN, SYDVKM. The germline V and J ends were trimmed by 2 bases and 8 bases, with 16 bases remaining between them. The specimen sequenced was peripheral blood. The TCR originated in a man in his fifties with acute or convalescent COVID-19. The chain is built from TRBV28 and TRBJ2-4, with a weak D call TRBD1 (5 bases). The CDR3 loop is CASSLADIAGYIQYF. CDR3 DNA: TGTGCCAGCAGTTTAGCGGACATTGCCGGGTACATTCAGTACTTC. The variable domain in full, with the rest retrieved from reference TRBV28 and TRBJ2-4, is DVKVTQSSRYLVKRTGEKVFLECVQDMDHENMFWYRQDPGLGLRLIYFSYDVKMKEKGDIPEGYSVSREKKERFSLILESASTNQTSMYLCASSLADIAGYIQYFGAGTRLSVL.